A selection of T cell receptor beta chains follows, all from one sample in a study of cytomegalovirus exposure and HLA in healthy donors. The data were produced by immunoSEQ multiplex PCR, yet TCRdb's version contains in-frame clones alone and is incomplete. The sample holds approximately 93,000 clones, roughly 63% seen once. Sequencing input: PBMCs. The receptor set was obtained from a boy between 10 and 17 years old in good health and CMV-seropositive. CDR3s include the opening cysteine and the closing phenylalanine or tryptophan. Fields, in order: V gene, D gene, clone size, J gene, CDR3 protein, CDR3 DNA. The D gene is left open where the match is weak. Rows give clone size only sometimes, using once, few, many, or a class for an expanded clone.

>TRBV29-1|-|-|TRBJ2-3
CSVGGAGDTQYF
TGCAGCGTTGGTGGGGCCGGGGATACGCAGTATTTT
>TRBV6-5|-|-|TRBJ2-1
CASSALSGEQFF
TGTGCCAGCAGTGCCCTAAGCGGGGAGCAGTTCTTC
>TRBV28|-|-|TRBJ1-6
CASRSPSGSYNSPLHF
TGTGCCAGCAGGAGCCCCTCGGGCTCCTATAATTCACCCCTCCACTTT
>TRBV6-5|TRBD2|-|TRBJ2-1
CASSYSAGGYNEQFF
TGTGCCAGCAGTTACTCCGCGGGAGGGTACAATGAGCAGTTCTTC
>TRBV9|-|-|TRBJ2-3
CASSVKGGTDTQYF
TGTGCCAGCAGCGTAAAGGGGGGGACAGATACGCAGTATTTT
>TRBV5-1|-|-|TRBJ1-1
CASSLSGGTEAFF
TGCGCCAGCAGCTTGTCGGGGGGCACTGAAGCTTTCTTT
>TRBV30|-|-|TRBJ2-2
CAWSVIGGPGELFF
TGTGCCTGGAGTGTGATAGGCGGGCCCGGGGAGCTGTTTTTT
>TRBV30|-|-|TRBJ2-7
CAWSVRYEQYF
TGTGCCTGGAGTGTTAGATACGAGCAGTACTTC
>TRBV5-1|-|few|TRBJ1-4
CASSLGSRVSGEKLFF
TGCGCCAGCAGCTTGGGATCCAGGGTCTCCGGGGAAAAACTGTTTTTT
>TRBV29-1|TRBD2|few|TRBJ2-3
CSFRGGGTDTQYF
TGCAGCTTCCGGGGGGGCGGTACAGATACGCAGTATTTT
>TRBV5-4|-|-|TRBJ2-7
CASSFRVGPYEQYF
TGTGCCAGCAGCTTTCGGGTAGGTCCCTACGAGCAGTACTTC
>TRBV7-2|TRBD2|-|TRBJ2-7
CASSHDVASGNYEQYF
TGTGCCAGCAGCCATGACGTCGCTAGCGGGAACTACGAGCAGTACTTC
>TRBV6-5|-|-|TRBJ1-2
CASSYSRQGGYTF
TGTGCCAGCAGTTACTCGAGGCAGGGCGGCTACACCTTC
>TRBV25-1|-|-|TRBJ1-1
CASSGREVNTEAFF
TGTGCCAGCAGTGGCAGGGAGGTGAACACTGAAGCTTTCTTT
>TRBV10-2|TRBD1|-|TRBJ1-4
CARHSQGAGEKLFF
TGCGCCAGGCATTCACAGGGGGCAGGCGAAAAACTGTTTTTT
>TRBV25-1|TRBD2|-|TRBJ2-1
CASSVPGLASGQFF
TGTGCCAGCAGCGTACCGGGACTAGCCTCAGGGCAGTTCTTC
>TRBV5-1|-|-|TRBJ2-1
CASSLTGESYNEQFF
TGCGCCAGCAGCTTAACGGGAGAAAGCTACAATGAGCAGTTCTTC
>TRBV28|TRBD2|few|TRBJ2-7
CASSYGLAGEQYF
TGTGCCAGCAGTTACGGACTAGCAGGCGAGCAGTACTTC
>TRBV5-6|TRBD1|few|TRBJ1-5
CASSLSGGDQPQHF
TGTGCCAGCAGCTTGTCAGGGGGTGATCAGCCCCAGCATTTT
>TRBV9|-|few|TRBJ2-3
CASSVATRGGLDTQYF
TGTGCCAGCAGCGTAGCTACTAGGGGGGGACTAGATACGCAGTATTTT
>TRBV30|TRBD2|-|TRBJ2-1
CAWRAGGLAGVNEQFF
TGTGCCTGGAGGGCGGGTGGGCTAGCGGGGGTCAATGAGCAGTTCTTC
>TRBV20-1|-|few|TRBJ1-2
CRMGGTYGYTF
TGCAGGATGGGGGGGACCTATGGCTACACCTTC
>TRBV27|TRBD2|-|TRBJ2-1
CASRLASGTYNEQFF
TGTGCCAGCAGGCTGGCTAGCGGGACCTACAATGAGCAGTTCTTC
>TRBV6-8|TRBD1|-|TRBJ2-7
CATPGTGTYEQYF
TGTGCTACTCCCGGGACAGGGACCTACGAGCAGTACTTC
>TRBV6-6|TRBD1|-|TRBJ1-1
CASSYNRGENTEAFF
TGTGCCAGCAGCTACAACAGGGGCGAGAACACTGAAGCTTTCTTT
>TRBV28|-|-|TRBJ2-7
CASSLFRGGYEQYF
TGTGCCAGCAGTTTATTTAGGGGGGGCTACGAGCAGTACTTC
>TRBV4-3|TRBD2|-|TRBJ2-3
CASSQASSGPTDTQYF
TGCGCCAGCAGCCAAGCGAGTAGCGGGCCCACAGATACGCAGTATTTT
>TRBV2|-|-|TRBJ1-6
CASSPGLNSPLHF
TGTGCCAGCAGCCCCGGACTCAATTCACCCCTCCACTTT